This T cell receptor (beta chain) appears in the sequencing data of a study of cytomegalovirus exposure and HLA in healthy donors. Vbeta (60) and Jbeta (13) primers were used in the PCR. Repertoires were generated with immunoSEQ multiplex PCR, while TCRdb's copy carries only in-frame clones and drops some. The sample holds fewer than 110,000 clones; over 80% are singletons and the top ten take roughly 2.6%. V shed 4 bases, J shed 0 bases, and the junction held 10 bases outside the gene matches. The CDR3 spans 16 residues. In germline, CDR1 is SGHNT, CDR2 YYREEE (reference sequence). Worth noting for this clone: Its target is not known.

Notes on the study in general: Sequencing depth roughly uniform across donors was assumed in presence/absence analyses. A previous analysis found most TCR beta V segments productive roughly 87% or roughly 30% of the time.

Sequenced input: PBMCs. The clonotype was recovered from a man aged 25 to 40 in good health and CMV-seropositive. The chain is built from TRBV5-4 and TRBJ2-7, with 7 bases identical to TRBD1. The CDR3 sequence is CASSPFRDSSSYEQYF. The DNA for the CDR3 is TGTGCCAGCAGCCCATTCCGGGACAGCAGCTCCTACGAGCAGTACTTC.